This TCR beta chain was identified in a study of yellow fever vaccine responses in identical twins (dated by TCRdb to 2016 to 2019). Some background on the complete study: In the study, vaccine-responding T cell clones were precisely tracked in identical twins. Paper-wide results and their limitations: According to the authors, in identical twins the way T cells responded to vaccination appeared partly convergent and partly personalized.

CDR1 and CDR2, looked up from the germline V gene, are MGHRA and YSYEKL. V was cut back by 0 bases and J by 8 bases, leaving a gap of 10 bases between them. Spanning cysteine to phenylalanine, the CDR3 consists of 13 amino acids. Just CDR3 DNA is preserved here, 39 bases in frame from base 1. This clonotype was seen a single time. The antigen it recognizes is unknown. Base qualities are not recorded, but no much larger clone differs from it by a single base. One read alone makes for weak evidence. Libraries were prepared through RT-PCR. For sequencing, an Illumina HiSeq 2500 was employed. TCRdb trimmed public reads at Q25 via fastp, called clones via MiXCR and kept in-frame beta chains. Rows merge per CDR3 protein into single entries with the most common DNA and genes. The sample table contains over 10,000 distinct CDR3 sequences; only one count was recorded for 84% of them. Around 1.8% of the sample belongs to the ten largest clones.

The sequenced sample was T cells from blood (PBMCs), unsorted or a sorted subset (not recorded which), obtained before or after yellow fever vaccination (not recorded which). This sequence originates from a woman aged 18 to 35 who received the yellow fever vaccine. Donor details come from another sample of the same person, matched by shared clones. Recombination linked TRBV4-1 to TRBJ1-2, with an unclear D gene assignment. The DNA sequence is TGCGCCAGCAGCCAAGATTCGTACGACGGCTACACCTTC. This is translated as CASSQDSYDGYTF.